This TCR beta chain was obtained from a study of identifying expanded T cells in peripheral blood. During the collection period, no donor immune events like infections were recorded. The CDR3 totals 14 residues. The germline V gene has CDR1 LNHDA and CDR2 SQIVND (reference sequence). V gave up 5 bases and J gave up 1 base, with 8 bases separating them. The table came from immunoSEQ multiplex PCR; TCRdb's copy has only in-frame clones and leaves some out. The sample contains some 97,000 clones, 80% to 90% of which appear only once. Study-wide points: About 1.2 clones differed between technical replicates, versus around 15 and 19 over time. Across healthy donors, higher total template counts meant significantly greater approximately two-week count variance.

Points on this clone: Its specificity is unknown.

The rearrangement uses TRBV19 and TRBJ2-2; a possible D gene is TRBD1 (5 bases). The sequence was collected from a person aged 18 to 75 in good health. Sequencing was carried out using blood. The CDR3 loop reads CASSRQGNTGELFF. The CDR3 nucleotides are TGTGCCAGTAGTCGGCAGGGGAACACCGGGGAGCTGTTTTTT.